This T cell receptor beta chain comes out of a study of T cell responses to AZD1222 COVID-19 vaccine. Trimming removed 2 bases at V and 5 bases at J, with 12 bases between. The CDR3 has 14 amino acids. CDR1 is SGHTA and CDR2 is FQGNSA in the germline V gene. This table comes from immunoSEQ multiplex PCR, and its TCRdb copy is limited to in-frame clones, with some not included. This sample has 95,000 to 100,000 clones, with roughly 83% found just once. In the case of this clone: Its antigen is undetermined.

General study findings and limits: Rises in breadth and depth of Spike-specific TCRs came after two AZD1222 doses.

This sample comprised peripheral blood, obtained 28 days after the second AZD1222 dose. V gene TRBV7-2 combines with J gene TRBJ2-5, with D perhaps TRBD2 (5 bases). The receptor was derived from an adult who received the AZD1222 COVID-19 vaccine. The CDR3 DNA is TGTGCCAGCAGCTTACCATTTCAGCGGGAGACCCAGTACTTC. It is translated as CASSLPFQRETQYF.